This T cell receptor beta chain was identified during a study of blood T cell repertoires in COVID-19. Participants had their cohort set by participant-reported clinical history. This CDR3 spans 14 amino acids. V was trimmed by 5 bases and J by 5 bases, leaving 10 bases between them. CDR1 is SGHNT, CDR2 YENEEA, per germline. Original processing methods: Researchers report that nucleated cell counts were estimated from reference gene primer amplification. Profiling relied on immunoSEQ multiplex PCR, and the TCRdb table lists in-frame clones only, not all of them. Clone size and the V and J calls come from that table; the DNA yielded D and trimming. The repertoire includes approximately 300,000 clones, around nine tenths of them detected once, and about 4.2% sits in the top ten.

Specimen: PBMCs or T cells enriched from blood (not recorded which). This receptor was identified in a woman aged 25 to 39 who had been exposed to COVID-19. The J gene is TRBJ1-6, the V gene TRBV11-3; D is possibly TRBD1 (5 bases). As DNA, the CDR3 is TGTGCCAGCAGCATCGGGGGAAATAATTCACCCCTCCACTTT. This gives the protein CASSIGGNNSPLHF.